These 3 T cell receptor beta chains were all obtained from the same sample, sequenced in a study of blood T cell repertoires in COVID-19. Libraries were prepared by immunoSEQ multiplex PCR; TCRdb keeps only in-frame clonotypes and omits some of them. The sample lists about 200,000 clones, approximately 86% occurring once. Specimen: PBMCs or T cells enriched from blood (not recorded which). The receptors originated from a woman between 40 and 50 years old with acute COVID-19.

The sample holds a few counts of this clone. V is TRBV29-1 and J is TRBJ2-7; 9 bases fit TRBD2. The CDR3 is 13 amino acids. Germline V gene sequence: CDR1 SQVTM, CDR2 ANQGSEA. Trimming removed 6 bases from V and 0 bases from J; junction bases left unmatched: 3. The CDR3 region is CSVETSGSYEQYF. The CDR3 nucleotides are TGCAGCGTGGAGACTAGCGGCTCCTACGAGCAGTACTTC.

Concerning this clone: Other nucleotide sequences from this sample produce the same CDR3. The V gene is TRBV6-5, the J gene TRBJ1-1, with D possibly being TRBD1 (5 bases). Germline V gene sequence: CDR1 MNHEY, CDR2 SVGAGI. This CDR3 is built from 14 residues. V was trimmed by 2 bases and J by 0 bases, leaving 7 bases between them. CDR3 DNA sequence: TGTGCCAGCAGTTACAGGGGATTGAACACTGAAGCTTTCTTT. This codes for CASSYRGLNTEAFF.

The chain carries TRBV2 and TRBJ2-1; 13 bases align to TRBD2. The CDR3 contains 17 residues. Germline V CDR1 and CDR2: SNHLY, FYNNEI. V gave up 7 bases and J gave up 2 bases; unmatched junction bases: 8. The chain's CDR3 is CASTIGLAGEAYNEQFF. The CDR3, as DNA: TGTGCCAGCACCATAGGACTAGCGGGAGAGGCCTACAATGAGCAGTTCTTC.